Listed below are T cell receptor beta chains from one sample, sequenced in a study of regulatory T cells in long-lasting Graves disease. TCRdb reprocessed the multiplex PCR reads via MiXCR and lists one record per CDR3 protein. Here the sample spans 350,000 to 550,000 distinct CDR3 sequences, around 13% being singletons. Another study also made use of these data, one on T cells in Graves' hyperthyroidism and ophthalmopathy.

Sequencing was performed on peripheral blood mononuclear cells (PBMCs), taken at new diagnosis, from a patient treated with antithyroid drugs. Receptors originate from a woman aged 45 to 65 with Graves disease. CDR3s include the opening cysteine and the closing phenylalanine or tryptophan. D genes are given only for firm matches. Size values are once, few and many counts, or a class for expanded clones, and some rows have none.

v_call: TRBV4-1
j_call: TRBJ1-5
d_call: .
clone_size: .
cdr3_aa: CASSQGDTGQPQHF
cdr3_nt: TGCGCCAGCAGCCAGGGGGACACCGGTCAGCCCCAGCATTTT

v_call: TRBV5-1
j_call: TRBJ1-5
d_call: .
clone_size: few
cdr3_aa: CASSLGGRVDQPQHF
cdr3_nt: TGCGCCAGCAGCTTGGGGGGCAGGGTAGATCAGCCCCAGCATTTT

v_call: TRBV28
j_call: TRBJ1-2
d_call: .
clone_size: many
cdr3_aa: CASSLVGLANYGYTF
cdr3_nt: TGTGCCAGCAGTTTGGTAGGGCTCGCTAACTATGGCTACACCTTC

v_call: TRBV28
j_call: TRBJ1-4
d_call: .
clone_size: many
cdr3_aa: CASSRPLDGEKLFF
cdr3_nt: TGTGCCAGCAGTAGGCCTCTCGACGGGGAAAAACTGTTTTTT

v_call: TRBV14
j_call: TRBJ2-6
d_call: .
clone_size: .
cdr3_aa: CASSQDQWAASLSGANVLTF
cdr3_nt: TGTGCCAGCAGCCAAGATCAGTGGGCAGCTTCCCTCTCTGGGGCCAACGTCCTGACTTTC

v_call: TRBV28
j_call: TRBJ2-7
d_call: .
clone_size: .
cdr3_aa: CASSLEGYGQYF
cdr3_nt: TGTGCCAGCAGTTTAGAGGGTTACGGGCAGTACTTC

v_call: TRBV2
j_call: TRBJ2-7
d_call: TRBD2
clone_size: many
cdr3_aa: CASSDDELAGTSYEQYF
cdr3_nt: TGTGCCAGCAGCGATGACGAACTAGCGGGGACCTCCTACGAGCAGTACTTC

v_call: TRBV7-2
j_call: TRBJ1-5
d_call: TRBD1
clone_size: .
cdr3_aa: CASSLSTGLGGQPQHF
cdr3_nt: TGTGCCAGCAGCTTATCGACAGGGTTGGGCGGTCAGCCCCAGCATTTT

v_call: TRBV19
j_call: TRBJ2-5
d_call: TRBD1
clone_size: .
cdr3_aa: CASTGTGDSETQYF
cdr3_nt: TGTGCCAGTACGGGGACAGGGGATTCAGAGACCCAGTACTTC

v_call: TRBV3-1
j_call: TRBJ2-3
d_call: .
clone_size: many
cdr3_aa: CASSQDRGTHTDTQYF
cdr3_nt: TGTGCCAGCAGCCAAGACCGGGGGACTCACACAGATACGCAGTATTTT

v_call: TRBV27
j_call: TRBJ2-7
d_call: TRBD2
clone_size: .
cdr3_aa: CASSLGLEGEQYF
cdr3_nt: TGTGCCAGCAGTTTGGGACTAGAAGGCGAGCAGTACTTC

v_call: TRBV5-4
j_call: TRBJ2-3
d_call: TRBD2
clone_size: many
cdr3_aa: CASSFGLAGFTDTQYF
cdr3_nt: TGTGCCAGCAGCTTCGGACTAGCGGGGTTCACAGATACGCAGTATTTT

v_call: TRBV7-9
j_call: TRBJ2-7
d_call: .
clone_size: .
cdr3_aa: CASSLTTAEQYF
cdr3_nt: TGTGCCAGCAGCTTAACGACTGCCGAGCAGTACTTC

v_call: TRBV7-9
j_call: TRBJ2-3
d_call: .
clone_size: few
cdr3_aa: CASSSPQGRKTDTQYF
cdr3_nt: TGTGCCAGCAGTTCTCCACAGGGTAGGAAGACAGATACGCAGTATTTT

v_call: TRBV7-9
j_call: TRBJ1-4
d_call: .
clone_size: .
cdr3_aa: CASRPTGNNEKLFF
cdr3_nt: TGTGCCAGCAGGCCAACAGGGAACAATGAAAAACTGTTTTTT

v_call: TRBV10-1
j_call: TRBJ1-5
d_call: .
clone_size: many
cdr3_aa: CASSEYRDQPQHF
cdr3_nt: TGCGCCAGCAGTGAGTACAGGGATCAGCCCCAGCATTTT

v_call: TRBV30
j_call: TRBJ1-3
d_call: .
clone_size: .
cdr3_aa: CAWSPGTGNTIYF
cdr3_nt: TGTGCCTGGAGTCCGGGAACTGGAAACACCATATATTTT

v_call: TRBV19
j_call: TRBJ2-2
d_call: .
clone_size: .
cdr3_aa: CASSAGNTGELFF
cdr3_nt: TGTGCCAGTAGTGCGGGGAACACCGGGGAGCTGTTTTTT

v_call: TRBV3-1
j_call: TRBJ1-3
d_call: .
clone_size: .
cdr3_aa: CASSQGSQTSGNTIYF
cdr3_nt: TGTGCCAGCAGCCAAGGTAGTCAGACCTCTGGAAACACCATATATTTT

v_call: TRBV28
j_call: TRBJ1-6
d_call: TRBD1
clone_size: many
cdr3_aa: CASSHRGFNNSPLHF
cdr3_nt: TGTGCCAGCAGTCACAGGGGGTTTAATAATTCACCCCTCCACTTT

v_call: TRBV27
j_call: TRBJ1-5
d_call: .
clone_size: many
cdr3_aa: CASSPTGVMPQHF
cdr3_nt: TGTGCCAGCAGTCCGACAGGAGTGATGCCCCAGCATTTT

v_call: TRBV27
j_call: TRBJ2-1
d_call: .
clone_size: .
cdr3_aa: CASSPEINNEQFF
cdr3_nt: TGTGCCAGCAGTCCCGAGATAAACAATGAGCAGTTCTTC

v_call: TRBV6-1
j_call: TRBJ2-1
d_call: TRBD2
clone_size: few
cdr3_aa: CASSDYSGRVYDEQFF
cdr3_nt: TGTGCCAGCAGTGATTATAGCGGGAGGGTGTACGATGAGCAGTTCTTC

v_call: TRBV19
j_call: TRBJ2-7
d_call: .
clone_size: few
cdr3_aa: CASSMGLGGFEQYF
cdr3_nt: TGTGCCAGTAGTATGGGCCTAGGAGGTTTCGAGCAGTACTTC

v_call: TRBV11-2
j_call: TRBJ2-7
d_call: .
clone_size: many
cdr3_aa: CASSLAVASGEQYF
cdr3_nt: TGTGCCAGCAGCTTAGCGGTCGCCTCGGGCGAGCAGTACTTC

v_call: TRBV12-3/TRBV12-4
j_call: TRBJ2-3
d_call: TRBD1
clone_size: .
cdr3_aa: CASKRTGEGDTQYF
cdr3_nt: TGTGCCAGCAAGAGGACAGGGGAAGGAGATACGCAGTATTTT

v_call: TRBV5-4
j_call: TRBJ2-1
d_call: .
clone_size: .
cdr3_aa: CASSFLGGEQFF
cdr3_nt: TGTGCCAGCAGCTTTCTCGGAGGTGAGCAGTTCTTC

v_call: TRBV3-1
j_call: TRBJ1-6
d_call: .
clone_size: many
cdr3_aa: CASSQDKAVTLYNSPLHF
cdr3_nt: TGTGCCAGCAGCCAAGATAAGGCAGTAACCCTCTATAATTCACCCCTCCACTTT

v_call: TRBV6-5
j_call: TRBJ2-2
d_call: .
clone_size: .
cdr3_aa: CASSYEVNGELFF
cdr3_nt: TGTGCCAGCAGTTACGAGGTTAACGGGGAGCTGTTTTTT

v_call: TRBV2
j_call: TRBJ2-5
d_call: .
clone_size: few
cdr3_aa: CAGRLAEGGTQYF
cdr3_nt: TGTGCCGGACGACTAGCCGAGGGGGGGACCCAGTACTTC

v_call: TRBV5-1
j_call: TRBJ1-1
d_call: .
clone_size: .
cdr3_aa: CASSSPNTEAFF
cdr3_nt: TGCGCCAGCAGCTCCCCGAACACTGAAGCTTTCTTT

v_call: TRBV5-6
j_call: TRBJ2-1
d_call: .
clone_size: few
cdr3_aa: CASSLGADEQFF
cdr3_nt: TGTGCCAGCAGCTTGGGGGCGGATGAGCAGTTCTTC

v_call: TRBV12-3/TRBV12-4
j_call: TRBJ2-3
d_call: TRBD1
clone_size: few
cdr3_aa: CASSPTGQGAQYF
cdr3_nt: TGTGCCAGCAGCCCAACCGGACAGGGAGCGCAGTATTTT

v_call: TRBV2
j_call: TRBJ2-7
d_call: TRBD2
clone_size: .
cdr3_aa: CASSSGTSGRAYEQYF
cdr3_nt: TGTGCCAGCAGCTCGGGGACTAGCGGGAGGGCCTACGAGCAGTACTTC

v_call: TRBV7-9
j_call: TRBJ2-7
d_call: .
clone_size: many
cdr3_aa: CASSGRFDGFAYEQYF
cdr3_nt: TGTGCCAGCAGTGGCAGGTTCGACGGATTCGCCTACGAGCAGTACTTC

v_call: TRBV20-1
j_call: TRBJ1-5
d_call: .
clone_size: few
cdr3_aa: CSARDPQGTVQPQHF
cdr3_nt: TGCAGTGCTAGAGATCCTCAGGGGACCGTTCAGCCCCAGCATTTT

v_call: TRBV4-1
j_call: TRBJ2-2
d_call: TRBD2
clone_size: .
cdr3_aa: CASSYSRTSGRVTGELFF
cdr3_nt: TGCGCCAGCAGCTACTCCCGAACTAGCGGTCGAGTCACCGGGGAGCTGTTTTTT

v_call: TRBV30
j_call: TRBJ1-1
d_call: TRBD1
clone_size: .
cdr3_aa: CAWGIQGALTEAFF
cdr3_nt: TGTGCCTGGGGTATTCAGGGGGCGCTTACTGAAGCTTTCTTT

v_call: TRBV7-3
j_call: TRBJ1-6
d_call: .
clone_size: few
cdr3_aa: CASSLDGGHNNSPLHF
cdr3_nt: TGTGCCAGCAGCTTAGATGGTGGACATAATAATTCACCCCTCCACTTT

v_call: TRBV5-8
j_call: TRBJ1-5
d_call: .
clone_size: .
cdr3_aa: CASSLGIGSVSNQPQHF
cdr3_nt: TGTGCCAGCAGCTTGGGGATAGGGTCTGTTAGCAATCAGCCCCAGCATTTT

v_call: TRBV12-3/TRBV12-4
j_call: TRBJ1-3
d_call: .
clone_size: .
cdr3_aa: CASSMGPDSGNTIYF
cdr3_nt: TGTGCCAGCAGTATGGGACCGGACTCTGGAAACACCATATATTTT

v_call: TRBV20-1
j_call: TRBJ2-7
d_call: TRBD2
clone_size: many
cdr3_aa: CSAMTGLESEQYF
cdr3_nt: TGCAGTGCGATGACGGGACTAGAAAGCGAGCAGTACTTC

v_call: TRBV10-3
j_call: TRBJ1-2
d_call: .
clone_size: many
cdr3_aa: CAISSTGNYGYTF
cdr3_nt: TGTGCCATCAGTTCCACAGGAAACTATGGCTACACCTTC

v_call: TRBV7-3
j_call: TRBJ2-1
d_call: TRBD2
clone_size: .
cdr3_aa: CASSFPGLVFNEQFF
cdr3_nt: TGTGCCAGCAGCTTTCCGGGACTAGTCTTCAATGAGCAGTTCTTC

v_call: TRBV6-4
j_call: TRBJ1-5
d_call: .
clone_size: many
cdr3_aa: CASNPGTDLNQPQHF
cdr3_nt: TGTGCCAGCAACCCAGGGACGGACCTCAATCAGCCCCAGCATTTT

v_call: TRBV3-1
j_call: TRBJ2-6
d_call: .
clone_size: few
cdr3_aa: CASSQTSGANVLTF
cdr3_nt: TGTGCCAGCAGCCAAACTTCTGGGGCCAACGTCCTGACTTTC

v_call: TRBV2
j_call: TRBJ2-5
d_call: TRBD2
clone_size: many
cdr3_aa: CASSVWSSGETQYF
cdr3_nt: TGTGCCAGCAGTGTCTGGTCTAGCGGAGAGACCCAGTACTTC

v_call: TRBV6-1
j_call: TRBJ1-4
d_call: .
clone_size: few
cdr3_aa: CASASGSSNEKLFF
cdr3_nt: TGTGCCAGCGCGTCGGGGAGTTCTAATGAAAAACTGTTTTTT

v_call: TRBV24-1
j_call: TRBJ1-5
d_call: TRBD1
clone_size: .
cdr3_aa: CAADRGVPSNQPQHF
cdr3_nt: TGTGCCGCGGACAGGGGGGTACCTAGCAATCAGCCCCAGCATTTT